The sequence of this TCR beta chain was determined in a study of T-cell memory formation after mild COVID-19 (dated by TCRdb to about 2021). Broadly, across the study: TCR sequence clusters from the two donors were largely donor specific. In a couple of donors, T-cell clones that expanded and contracted after mild COVID-19 were tracked by sequencing TCRalpha and TCRbeta repertoires over time. Two young, previously healthy adult volunteers made up the cohort, one male and one female.

In the case of this clonotype: Its antigen is currently not known. No qualities accompany the bases; no much larger clone lies one base away.

Overall results and qualifications from the work: SARS-CoV-2 specificity of the second-wave clones peaking on day 37 was not confirmed. Contracting CD4+ clones were found mainly in CM and EM memory subsets, while CD8+ clones were enriched in EMRA. The study covered only a couple of mild cases, and larger cohorts including severe cases with pre-infection samples were considered necessary. The detection of some responding clones in pre-infection memory suggests that pre-existing cross-reactive memory T cells joined the SARS-CoV-2 response. From day 15 to 85, contracting clones showed balanced CD4/CD8 phenotypes, whereas a second wave of clones that expanded from day 15 to 37 leaned towards CD4+.

TCRdb shows the sequencer as Illumina NovaSeq 6000. TCRalpha and TCRbeta cDNA libraries were constructed by 5'RACE with constant-segment primers, with sample barcodes and unique molecular identifiers being introduced. Trizol reagent was used to extract RNA from every sample. Amplification of the libraries took two PCR steps, and the second step added a second sample barcode plus Illumina TruSeq adapters. Libraries were sequenced on an Illumina NovaSeq with 2 x 150 bp paired-end reads. In the source study's methods: Demultiplexing of reads and collapsing into UMI-guided consensus sequences were performed with migec v1.2.7. Using mixcr v2.1.11, UMI consensuses were aligned to TRA and TRB V and J templates and then assembled into clonotypes. Expanded or contracted clonotypes were those called significant by both edgeR and NoisET, with noise models trained on biological replicates. For edgeR calls, the thresholds were a false discovery rate-adjusted p below 0.01 and a log2 fold-change of 1. PCA with hierarchical clustering of max-normalized trajectories of the 1000 most abundant clonotypes was used as exploratory dynamics analysis. The CD4 or CD8 phenotype of responding clones was assigned using the separately sequenced CD4+ and CD8+ repertoires. The public reads were quality trimmed at Q25 with fastp and then assembled into clones with MiXCR by TCRdb, keeping productive beta chains. CDR3 protein sequences are deduplicated, and each keeps its most common genes and DNA. TCRdb, not the authors, supplied the V and J calls. A total of approximately 82,000 distinct CDR3 sequences appear in this sample, 10% to 15% of them only once. The ten largest account for around 41% of the sample.

Trimming costs V 0 bases and J 2 bases, and their ends lie 13 bases apart. From the germline V gene, CDR1 is SGHRS and CDR2 is YFSETQ. The CDR3, cysteine through phenylalanine, is 16 amino acids long. This entry keeps only the CDR3 DNA: 48 bases, framed from base 1. Ficoll-Paque density gradient centrifugation was the method used to isolate PBMCs. Input material: PBMCs or a T cell subset sorted from them (not recorded which). This clonotype originated in a man aged 18-30 years who had mild COVID-19 (a few samples of this study predate the infection). The sample titles of this study are shuffled in the database, so cell type and time point are left out; the donor was told from shared clones. The sequence links TRBV5-1 to TRBJ2-3; tentative D gene TRBD1, with 7 bases matching. This receptor has the CDR3 CASSLVGGQYTDTQYF. The sequence in DNA is TGCGCCAGCAGCTTGGTGGGGGGACAGTACACAGATACGCAGTATTTT.